Here is one T cell receptor (beta chain) with its context. Its specificity is not known. These data originate in a study of cytomegalovirus exposure and HLA in healthy donors. Primers: 60 Vbeta forward and 13 Jbeta reverse. Authors' data handling: Unique TCR beta chains totaled about 78 million in a later count, with around 11 million of them shared. Here immunoSEQ multiplex PCR was the method, and the copy in TCRdb shows in-frame clones only, minus some. V, J and clone size reflect that table, while D and trimming were determined from the DNA. The sample records almost 200,000 clones, almost 85% being singletons. Overall study results and limits: TCR beta V- and J-gene trimming was later associated with a missense DCLRE1C variant. Cytomegalovirus status was reportedly diagnosed by the classifier with high specificity and sensitivity.

Deletions cut 5 bases from V and 9 bases from J, with 22 bases between. There are 15 residues in the CDR3. CDR1 MNHEY and CDR2 SMNVEV come from the germline V gene (reference sequence). The chain employs TRBV27 and TRBJ1-1; TRBD1 might be the D (5 bases). The TCR originated in a woman aged 50 to 60 in good health and CMV-seronegative. Sequencing used PBMCs. The CDR3 loop is CASSPPTGPQGKAFF. CDR3 bases: TGTGCCAGCAGTCCCCCAACAGGCCCCCAGGGAAAAGCTTTCTTT.